The rows below give T cell receptor beta chains drawn from one sample of a study of cytomegalovirus exposure and HLA in healthy donors. Clones were sequenced by immunoSEQ multiplex PCR, and TCRdb holds only the in-frame ones, with some missing. In all, the sample yields 100,000 to 150,000 clones. The sample comprised PBMCs. These receptors all come from a man between 18 and 29 years old in good health and CMV-seronegative. Both conserved end residues are part of each CDR3. A D gene is named only where the DNA matches it firmly. Clone size, where shown, is once, few, many, or a class for clones that have expanded.

j_gene	d_gene	v_gene	abundance	CDR3nt	CDR3aa
TRBJ2-7	NA	TRBV6-5	NA	TGTGCCAGCAGTTACCGTCAGGCCTACGAGCAGTACTTC	CASSYRQAYEQYF
TRBJ2-7	NA	TRBV19	medium-sized	TGTGCCAGTAAGGCTGAAGGGGATTACGAGCAGTACTTC	CASKAEGDYEQYF
TRBJ2-5	NA	TRBV4-3	NA	TGCGCCAGCAGCCAGGGGGGACAGCGCCAAGAGACCCAGTACTTC	CASSQGGQRQETQYF
TRBJ1-1	NA	TRBV19	NA	TGTGCCAGGTGTCTCCCATGCCAGGGAATTTTT	CARCLPCQGIF
TRBJ1-3	NA	TRBV27	NA	TGTGCCAGCATGCGCGGTGGGGGGGGAAACACCATATATTTT	CASMRGGGGNTIYF
TRBJ2-1	TRBD1	TRBV7-2	NA	TGTGCCAGCAGCCCAAGACAGGGGCGCAATGAGCAGTTCTTC	CASSPRQGRNEQFF
TRBJ2-5	TRBD1	TRBV5-4	NA	TGTGCCAGCAGCGTGACAGGGGACGAGGAGACCCAGTACTTC	CASSVTGDEETQYF
TRBJ2-7	TRBD1	TRBV10-3	NA	TGTGCCATCAGTGAGAACCGGGACAGGCCTCAGTACTTC	CAISENRDRPQYF
TRBJ2-1	NA	TRBV6-1	NA	TGTGCCAGCAGTAGACTGTCCTACAATGAGCAGTTCTTC	CASSRLSYNEQFF
TRBJ2-1	NA	TRBV7-6	NA	TGTGCCAGCAGCTCAGGCTCGGGGGTAGGCAATGAGCAGTTCTTC	CASSSGSGVGNEQFF
TRBJ2-3	TRBD2	TRBV6-6	NA	TGTGCCAGCAGTTCGGGGAGGGATGAGGATACGCAGTATTTT	CASSSGRDEDTQYF
TRBJ1-1	TRBD1	TRBV19	NA	TGTGCCAGTAGGCCCCTGGGACAGGGATCCACTGAAGCTTTCTTT	CASRPLGQGSTEAFF
TRBJ2-7	TRBD1	TRBV7-2	NA	TGTGCCAGCAGCCCCGGGACAGGGTCCTACGAGCAGTACTTC	CASSPGTGSYEQYF
TRBJ2-1	NA	TRBV10-1	NA	TGCGCCACCCTCCCGGGGGTGAGCTCCTACAATGAGCAGTTCTTC	CATLPGVSSYNEQFF
TRBJ2-4	NA	TRBV11-3	NA	TGTGCCAGCAGCTTCCCTCCGGCCAAAAACATTCAGTACTTC	CASSFPPAKNIQYF